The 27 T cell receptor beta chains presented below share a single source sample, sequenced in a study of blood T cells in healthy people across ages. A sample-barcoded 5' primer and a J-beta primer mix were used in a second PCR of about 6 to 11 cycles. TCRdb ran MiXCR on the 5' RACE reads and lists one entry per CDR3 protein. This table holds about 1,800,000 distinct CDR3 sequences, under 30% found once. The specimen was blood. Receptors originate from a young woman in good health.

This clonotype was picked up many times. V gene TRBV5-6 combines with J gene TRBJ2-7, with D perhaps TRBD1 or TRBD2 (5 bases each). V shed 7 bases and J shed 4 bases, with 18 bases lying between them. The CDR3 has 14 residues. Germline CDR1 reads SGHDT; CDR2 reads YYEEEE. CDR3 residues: CASQRRGAGYEQYF. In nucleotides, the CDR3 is TGTGCCAGCCAGAGGCGAGGGGCAGGATACGAGCAGTACTTC.

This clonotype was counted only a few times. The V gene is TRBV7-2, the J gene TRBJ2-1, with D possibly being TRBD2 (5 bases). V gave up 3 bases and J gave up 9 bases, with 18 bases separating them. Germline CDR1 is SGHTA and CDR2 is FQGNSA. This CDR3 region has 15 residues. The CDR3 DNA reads TGTGCCAGCAGCTTGAAGTGGGAGTCCCGCAGTGAGCAGTTCTTC. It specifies CASSLKWESRSEQFF.

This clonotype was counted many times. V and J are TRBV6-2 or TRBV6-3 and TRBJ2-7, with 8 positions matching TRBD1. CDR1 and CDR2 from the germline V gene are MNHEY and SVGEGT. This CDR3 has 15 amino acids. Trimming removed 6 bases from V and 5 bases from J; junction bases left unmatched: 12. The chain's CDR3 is CASRPQGAQADEQYF. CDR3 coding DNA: TGTGCCAGCAGACCCCAGGGGGCGCAGGCGGACGAGCAGTACTTC.

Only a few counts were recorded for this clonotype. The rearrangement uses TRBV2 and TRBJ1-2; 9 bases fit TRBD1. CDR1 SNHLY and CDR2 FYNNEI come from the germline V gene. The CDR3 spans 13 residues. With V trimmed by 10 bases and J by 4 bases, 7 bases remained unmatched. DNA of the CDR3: TGTGCCACGGGACAGGGCGGAAGCTATGGCTACACCTTC. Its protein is CATGQGGSYGYTF.

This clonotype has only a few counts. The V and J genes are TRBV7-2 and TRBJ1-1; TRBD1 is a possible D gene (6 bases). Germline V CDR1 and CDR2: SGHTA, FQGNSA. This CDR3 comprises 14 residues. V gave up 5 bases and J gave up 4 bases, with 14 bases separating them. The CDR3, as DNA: TGTGCCAGCAGCCCACAGGGATTAAGCACTGAAGCTTTCTTT. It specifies CASSPQGLSTEAFF.

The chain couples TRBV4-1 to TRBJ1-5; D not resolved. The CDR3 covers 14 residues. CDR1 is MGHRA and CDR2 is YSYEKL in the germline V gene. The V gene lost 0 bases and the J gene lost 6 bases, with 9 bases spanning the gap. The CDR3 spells CASSQDLMGQPQHF. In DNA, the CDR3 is TGCGCCAGCAGCCAAGATCTTATGGGTCAGCCCCAGCATTTT.

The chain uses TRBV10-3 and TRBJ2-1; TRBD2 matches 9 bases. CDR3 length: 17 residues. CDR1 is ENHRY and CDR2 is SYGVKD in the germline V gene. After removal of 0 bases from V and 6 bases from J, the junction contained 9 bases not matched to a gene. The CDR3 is CAISESTGGGAPNEQFF. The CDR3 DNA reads TGTGCCATCAGTGAGTCGACGGGCGGGGGGGCCCCCAATGAGCAGTTCTTC.

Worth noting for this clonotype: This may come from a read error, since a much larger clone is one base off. The CDR3 sequence: CASSPLEAGPYEQYF. Written as DNA, the CDR3 is TGTGCCAGCAGCCCCCTTGAAGCAGGGCCCTACGAGCAGTACTTC. The chain carries TRBV7-2 and TRBJ2-7; D perhaps matches TRBD1 (5 bases). The V gene lost 5 bases and the J gene lost 2 bases, with 16 bases spanning the gap. Germline V CDR1 and CDR2: SGHTA, FQGNSA. This CDR3 region has 15 residues.

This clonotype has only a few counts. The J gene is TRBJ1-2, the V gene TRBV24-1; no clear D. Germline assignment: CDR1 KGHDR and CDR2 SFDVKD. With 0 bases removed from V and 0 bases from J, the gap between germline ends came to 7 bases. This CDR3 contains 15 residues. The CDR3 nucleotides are TGTGCCACCAGTGATTTGCTGGCAGCTAACTATGGCTACACCTTC. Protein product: CATSDLLAANYGYTF.

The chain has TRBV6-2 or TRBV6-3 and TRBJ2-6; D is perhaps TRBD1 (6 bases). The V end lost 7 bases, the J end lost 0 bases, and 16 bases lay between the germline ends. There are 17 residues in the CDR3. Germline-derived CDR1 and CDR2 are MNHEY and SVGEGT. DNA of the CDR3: TGTGCCAGCATTCAGCTCAGGGGAGTCTCTGGGGCCAACGTCCTGACTTTC. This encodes CASIQLRGVSGANVLTF.

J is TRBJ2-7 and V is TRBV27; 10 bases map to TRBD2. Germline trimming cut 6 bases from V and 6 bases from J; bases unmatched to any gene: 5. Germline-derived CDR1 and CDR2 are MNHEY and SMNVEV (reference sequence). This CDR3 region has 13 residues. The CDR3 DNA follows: TGTGCCAGCAGGCTAGCGGGAGCGCCCGAGCAGTACTTC. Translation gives CASRLAGAPEQYF.

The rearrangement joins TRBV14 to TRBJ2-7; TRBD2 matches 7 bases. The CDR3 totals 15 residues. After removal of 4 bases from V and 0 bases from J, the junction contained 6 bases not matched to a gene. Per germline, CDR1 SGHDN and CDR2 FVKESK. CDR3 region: CASSLGAGLSYEQYF. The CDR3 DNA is TGTGCCAGCAGCCTGGGAGCGGGACTCTCCTACGAGCAGTACTTC.

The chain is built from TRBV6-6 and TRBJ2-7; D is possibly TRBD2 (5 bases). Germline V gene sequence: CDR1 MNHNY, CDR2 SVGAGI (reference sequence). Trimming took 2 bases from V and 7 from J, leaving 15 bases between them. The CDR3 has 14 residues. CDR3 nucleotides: TGTGCCAGCAGTTACGCCTCTGTCACGGGGGAGCAGTACTTC. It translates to CASSYASVTGEQYF.

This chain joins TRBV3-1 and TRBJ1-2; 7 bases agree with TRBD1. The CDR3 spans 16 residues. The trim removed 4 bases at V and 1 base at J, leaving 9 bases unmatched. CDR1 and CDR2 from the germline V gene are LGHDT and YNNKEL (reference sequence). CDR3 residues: CASSPGKGASNYGYTF. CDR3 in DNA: TGTGCCAGCAGCCCCGGTAAGGGGGCGAGTAACTATGGCTACACCTTC.

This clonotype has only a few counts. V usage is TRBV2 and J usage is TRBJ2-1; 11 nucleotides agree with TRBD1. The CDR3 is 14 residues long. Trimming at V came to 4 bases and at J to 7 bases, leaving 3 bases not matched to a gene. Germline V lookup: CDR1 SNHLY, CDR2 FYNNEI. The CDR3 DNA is TGTGCCAGCAGTGGGGACAGGGGGGGGAATGAGCAGTTCTTC. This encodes CASSGDRGGNEQFF. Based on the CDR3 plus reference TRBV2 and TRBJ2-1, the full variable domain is EPEVTQTPSHQVTQMGQEVILRCVPISNHLYFYWYRQILGQKVEFLVSFYNNEISEKSEIFDDQFSVERPDGSNFTLKIRSTKLEDSAMYFCASSGDRGGNEQFFGPGTRLTVL.

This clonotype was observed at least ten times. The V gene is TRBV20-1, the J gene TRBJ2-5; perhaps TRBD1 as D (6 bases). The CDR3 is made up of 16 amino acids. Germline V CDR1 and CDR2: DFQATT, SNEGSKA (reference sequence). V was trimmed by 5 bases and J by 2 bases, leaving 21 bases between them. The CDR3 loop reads CSAPALRDNIQETQYF. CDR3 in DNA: TGCAGTGCTCCAGCGCTAAGGGACAATATACAAGAGACCCAGTACTTC.

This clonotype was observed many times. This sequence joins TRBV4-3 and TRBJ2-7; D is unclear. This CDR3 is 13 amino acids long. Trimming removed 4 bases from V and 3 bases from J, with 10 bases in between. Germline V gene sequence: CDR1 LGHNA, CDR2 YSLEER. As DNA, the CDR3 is TGCGCCAGCAGCCGAGAGGCGCACTACGAGCAGTACTTC. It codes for CASSREAHYEQYF.

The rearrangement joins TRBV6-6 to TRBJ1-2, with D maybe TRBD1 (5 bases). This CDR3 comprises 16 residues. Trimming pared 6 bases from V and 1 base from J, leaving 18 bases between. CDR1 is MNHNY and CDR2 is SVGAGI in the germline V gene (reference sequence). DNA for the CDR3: TGTGCCAGCAGCTATATACGGGACCCTTTTAACTATGGCTACACCTTC. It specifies CASSYIRDPFNYGYTF.

The CDR3 DNA reads as TGTGCCAGCAGTAAAAGAGGACGGGGTGCAACTAATGAAAAACTGTTTTTT. Protein sequence: CASSKRGRGATNEKLFF. This chain links TRBV28 with TRBJ1-4, with D unresolved. The CDR3 is made up of 17 amino acids. Germline V gene lookup returns CDR1 MDHEN and CDR2 SYDVKM. The V end was cut by 5 bases, the J end by 0 bases, with 16 bases between.

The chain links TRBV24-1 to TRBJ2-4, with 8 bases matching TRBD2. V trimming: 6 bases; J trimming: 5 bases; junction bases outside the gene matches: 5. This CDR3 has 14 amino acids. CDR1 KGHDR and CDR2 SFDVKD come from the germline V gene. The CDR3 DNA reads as TGTGCCACCAGTCAGCGGGGGCGGGAAAACATTCAGTACTTC. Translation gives CATSQRGRENIQYF.

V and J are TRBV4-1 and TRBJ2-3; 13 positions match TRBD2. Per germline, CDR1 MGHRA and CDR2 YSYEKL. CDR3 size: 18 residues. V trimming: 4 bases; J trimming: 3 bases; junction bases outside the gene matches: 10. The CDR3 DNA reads TGCGCCAGCAGCCGCGGACTAGCGGGAGTAAGAGGTACAGATACGCAGTATTTT. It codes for CASSRGLAGVRGTDTQYF.

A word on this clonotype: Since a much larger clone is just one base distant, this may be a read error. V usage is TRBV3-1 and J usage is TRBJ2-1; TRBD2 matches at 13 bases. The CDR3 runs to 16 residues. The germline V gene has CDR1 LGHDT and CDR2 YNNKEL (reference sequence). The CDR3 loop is CAGSQDWTSGSSEQFF. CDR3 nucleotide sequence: TGTGCCGGCAGCCAAGATTGGACTAGCGGGAGCAGTGAGCAGTTCTTC.

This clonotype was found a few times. The CDR3 region has the DNA TGCGCCAGCAGCCAAGATTATGCACAGGGGGCTGACAATGAGCAGTTCTTC. Protein: CASSQDYAQGADNEQFF. V is TRBV4-3 and J is TRBJ2-1, with 9 nucleotides matching TRBD1. Germline-derived CDR1 and CDR2 are LGHNA and YSLEER. This CDR3 comprises 17 residues. Trimming took 0 bases from V and 5 from J; bases not matched to a gene: 8.

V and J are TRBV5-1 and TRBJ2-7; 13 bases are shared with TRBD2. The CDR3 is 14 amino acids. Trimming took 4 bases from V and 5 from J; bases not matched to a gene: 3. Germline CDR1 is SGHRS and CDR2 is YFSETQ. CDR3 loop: CASSGTSGNDEQYF. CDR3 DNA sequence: TGCGCCAGCAGCGGGACTAGCGGGAACGACGAGCAGTACTTC.

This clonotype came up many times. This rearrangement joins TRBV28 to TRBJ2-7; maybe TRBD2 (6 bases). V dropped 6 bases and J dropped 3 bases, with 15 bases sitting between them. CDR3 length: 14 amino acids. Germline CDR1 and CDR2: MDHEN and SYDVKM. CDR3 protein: CASSRGGKHYEQYF. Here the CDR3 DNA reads TGTGCCAGCAGCCGTGGGGGGAAGCACTACGAGCAGTACTTC.

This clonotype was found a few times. Written as DNA, the CDR3 is TGCAGTGCCCAAGGGACTAGCGGCCTTGGGGAGACCCAGTACTTC. Protein sequence: CSAQGTSGLGETQYF. The chain has TRBV20-1 and TRBJ2-5; 11 bases agree with TRBD2. Germline V gene sequence: CDR1 DFQATT, CDR2 SNEGSKA (reference sequence). V was clipped by 6 bases and J by 5 bases; unmatched bases: 11. The CDR3 is 15 amino acids.

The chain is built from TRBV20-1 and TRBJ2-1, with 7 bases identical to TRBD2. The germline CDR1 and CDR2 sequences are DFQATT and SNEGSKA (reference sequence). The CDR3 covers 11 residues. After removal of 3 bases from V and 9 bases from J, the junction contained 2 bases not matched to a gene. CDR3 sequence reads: CSARGTIEQFF. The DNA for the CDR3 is TGCAGTGCTAGGGGGACTATTGAGCAGTTCTTC.